This T cell receptor beta chain derives from a study of cytomegalovirus exposure and HLA in healthy donors. Points on this clone: The antigen remains unidentified.

The germline V gene encodes CDR1 SNHLY and CDR2 FYNNEI. This CDR3 is built from 11 residues. V lost 4 bases to trimming and J lost 11 bases, with 10 bases between them. Investigators did not record CMV serostatus for this donor. PCR was performed using 60 Vbeta and 13 Jbeta primers. Clones were sequenced by immunoSEQ multiplex PCR, and TCRdb holds only the in-frame ones, with some missing. Here the sample spans around 150,000 clones, more than 75% being singletons. Study-wide points: A classifier reportedly called cytomegalovirus status with high sensitivity and specificity. A later analysis found common viral pathogens apparently linked to several of the most significant clusters.

The receptor was isolated from a human donor in good health. V and J are TRBV2 and TRBJ2-3; D possibly corresponds to TRBD2 (6 bases). Specimen: PBMCs. The CDR3 is CASSGWRGQYF. The CDR3 bases are TGTGCCAGCAGTGGTTGGCGGGGGCAGTATTTT. The full variable domain, rest sourced from reference TRBV2 and TRBJ2-3, is EPEVTQTPSHQVTQMGQEVILRCVPISNHLYFYWYRQILGQKVEFLVSFYNNEISEKSEIFDDQFSVERPDGSNFTLKIRSTKLEDSAMYFCASSGWRGQYFGPGTRLTVL.